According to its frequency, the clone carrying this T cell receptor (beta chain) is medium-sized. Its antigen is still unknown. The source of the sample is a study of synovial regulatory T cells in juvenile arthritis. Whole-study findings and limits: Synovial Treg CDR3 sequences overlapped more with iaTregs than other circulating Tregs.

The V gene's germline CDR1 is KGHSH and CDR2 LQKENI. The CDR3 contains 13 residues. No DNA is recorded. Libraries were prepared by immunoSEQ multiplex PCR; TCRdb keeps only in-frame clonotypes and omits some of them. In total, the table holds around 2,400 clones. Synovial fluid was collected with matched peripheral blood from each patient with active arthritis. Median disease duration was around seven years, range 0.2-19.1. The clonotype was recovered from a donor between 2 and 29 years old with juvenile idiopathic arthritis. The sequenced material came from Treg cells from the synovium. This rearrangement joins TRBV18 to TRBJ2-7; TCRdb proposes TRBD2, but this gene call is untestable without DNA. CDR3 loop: CASSLSTFYEQYF.